The present entry profiles one T cell receptor (beta chain) with its context. Source study methods: Amplification of reference gene primers was used by the study to estimate nucleated cell counts. Method: immunoSEQ multiplex PCR; TCRdb's copy keeps in-frame clones and lacks some. That table gives V, J and clone size, and the DNA gave D and trimming. The sample has approximately 360,000 clones, 89% seen once. The data are from a study of blood T cell repertoires in COVID-19. Study summary: From the United States, Italy and Spain came samples of acute and convalescent COVID-19. T cells, B-cell-depleted T cells, or PBMCs supplied cDNA or gDNA.

Germline V gives CDR1 MNHEY, CDR2 SMNVEV (reference sequence). CDR3 size: 14 residues. V shed 4 bases and J shed 4 bases, with 12 bases lying between them. The chain couples TRBV27 to TRBJ2-3; tentatively, D is TRBD1 (8 bases). This TCR was sampled from a man between 40 and 49 years old with acute or convalescent COVID-19. Sequenced material: peripheral blood. This chain's CDR3 is CASSSTGGADTQYF. The CDR3 DNA reads as TGTGCCAGCAGTTCCACAGGGGGGGCAGATACGCAGTATTTT.